The following is a T cell receptor (beta chain) sequence with its context. Its antigen remains unidentified. This record comes from a study of T cell responses to AZD1222 COVID-19 vaccine. About the study: Doses given second, at about 4 or about 12 weeks, were pooled. Findings and caveats of the study: Only after the peak T cell response were repertoires sampled. Most donors were white British, females outnumbered males, and clonal diversity was possibly underestimated.

CDR1 is LNHDA and CDR2 is SQIVND in the germline V gene (reference sequence). V lost 1 base and J lost 5, with 11 bases in between. This CDR3 comprises 14 residues. Sequencing was performed with immunoSEQ multiplex PCR; in TCRdb, only in-frame clones are kept and a portion is missing. The sample comprises around 58,000 clones, about 80% of which are singletons, and roughly 10% rests with the top ten. The clonotype was recovered from an adult in good health. V and J are TRBV19 and TRBJ1-2, with D unresolved. This specimen consisted of peripheral blood, obtained on day 0 of AZD1222 vaccination. The chain's CDR3 is CASSIAEGGYGYTF. In DNA, the CDR3 is TGTGCCAGTAGTATAGCAGAAGGTGGTTATGGCTACACCTTC. Full variable domain (remainder filled in from reference TRBV19 and TRBJ1-2): DGGITQSPKYLFRKEGQNVTLSCEQNLNHDAMYWYRQDPGQGLRLIYYSQIVNDFQKGDIAEGYSVSREKKESFPLTVTSAQKNPTAFYLCASSIAEGGYGYTFGSGTRLTVV.